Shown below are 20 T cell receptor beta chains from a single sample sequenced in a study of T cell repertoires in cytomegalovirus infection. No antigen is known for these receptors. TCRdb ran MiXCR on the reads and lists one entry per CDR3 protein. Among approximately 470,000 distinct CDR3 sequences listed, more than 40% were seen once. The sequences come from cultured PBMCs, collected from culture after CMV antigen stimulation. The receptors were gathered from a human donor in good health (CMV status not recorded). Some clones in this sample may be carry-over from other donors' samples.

This chain's CDR3 is CASSEQGRFYEQYF. In DNA form, the CDR3 reads TGTGCCAGTAGTGAACAGGGTAGGTTCTACGAGCAGTACTTC. The chain couples TRBV19 to TRBJ2-7; tentative D call: TRBD1 (6 bases). The CDR3 spans 14 residues. Germline loops: CDR1 LNHDA, CDR2 SQIVND (reference sequence). V gave up 5 bases and J gave up 3 bases, with 14 bases separating them.

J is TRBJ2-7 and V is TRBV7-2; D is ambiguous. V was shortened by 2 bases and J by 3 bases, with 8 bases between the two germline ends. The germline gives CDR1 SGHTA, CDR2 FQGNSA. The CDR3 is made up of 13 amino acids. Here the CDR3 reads CASSLKPLYEQYF. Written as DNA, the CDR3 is TGTGCCAGCAGCTTAAAGCCCCTCTACGAGCAGTACTTC. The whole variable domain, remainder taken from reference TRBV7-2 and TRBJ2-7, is GAGVSQSPSNKVTEKGKDVELRCDPISGHTALYWYRQSLGQGLEFLIYFQGNSAPDKSGLPSDRFSAERTGGSVSTLTIQRTQQEDSAVYLCASSLKPLYEQYFGPGTRLTVT.

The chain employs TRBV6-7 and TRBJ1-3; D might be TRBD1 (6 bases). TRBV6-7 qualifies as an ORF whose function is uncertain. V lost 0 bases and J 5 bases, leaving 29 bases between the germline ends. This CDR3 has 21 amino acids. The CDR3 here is CASSYSTPDRRSSLPRNTIYF. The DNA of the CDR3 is TGTGCCAGCAGTTACTCGACCCCAGACAGGCGATCGTCTCTACCACGAAACACCATATATTTT.

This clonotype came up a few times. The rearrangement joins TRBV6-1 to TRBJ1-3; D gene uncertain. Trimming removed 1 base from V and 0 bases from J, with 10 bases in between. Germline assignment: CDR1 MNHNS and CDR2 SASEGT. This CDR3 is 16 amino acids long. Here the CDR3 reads CASSEVYPYSGNTIYF. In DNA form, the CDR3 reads TGTGCCAGCAGTGAAGTGTATCCCTACTCTGGAAACACCATATATTTT.

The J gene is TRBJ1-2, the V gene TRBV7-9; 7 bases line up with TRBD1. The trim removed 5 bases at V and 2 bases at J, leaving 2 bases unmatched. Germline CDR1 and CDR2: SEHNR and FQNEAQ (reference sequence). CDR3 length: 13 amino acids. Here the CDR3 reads CASSTGQNYGYTF. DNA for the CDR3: TGTGCCAGCAGCACGGGACAGAACTATGGCTACACCTTC.

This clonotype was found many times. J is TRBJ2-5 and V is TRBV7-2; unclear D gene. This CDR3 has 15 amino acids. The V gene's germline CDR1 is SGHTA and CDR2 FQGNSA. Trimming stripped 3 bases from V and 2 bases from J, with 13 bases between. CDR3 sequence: CASSLGSPEQETQYF. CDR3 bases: TGTGCCAGCAGCTTGGGTTCCCCAGAGCAAGAGACCCAGTACTTC.

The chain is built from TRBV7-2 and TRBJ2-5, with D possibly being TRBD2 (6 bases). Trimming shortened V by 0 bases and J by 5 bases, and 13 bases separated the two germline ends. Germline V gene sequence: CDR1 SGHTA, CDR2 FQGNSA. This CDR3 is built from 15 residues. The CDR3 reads CASSLAGGHGETQYF. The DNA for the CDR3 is TGTGCCAGCAGCTTAGCGGGGGGTCACGGGGAGACCCAGTACTTC.

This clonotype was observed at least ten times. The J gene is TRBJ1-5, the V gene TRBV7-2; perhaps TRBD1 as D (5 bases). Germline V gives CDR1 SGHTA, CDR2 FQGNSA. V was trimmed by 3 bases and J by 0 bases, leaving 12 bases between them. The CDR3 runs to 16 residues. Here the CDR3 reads CASSLGGRDSNQPQHF. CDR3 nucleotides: TGTGCCAGCAGCTTGGGGGGACGGGATAGCAATCAGCCCCAGCATTTT.

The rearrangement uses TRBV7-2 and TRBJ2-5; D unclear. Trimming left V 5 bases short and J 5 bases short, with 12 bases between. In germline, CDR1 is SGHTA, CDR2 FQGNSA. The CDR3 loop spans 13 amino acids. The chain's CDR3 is CASSLRFEETQYF. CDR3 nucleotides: TGTGCCAGCAGCCTACGGTTCGAGGAGACCCAGTACTTC.

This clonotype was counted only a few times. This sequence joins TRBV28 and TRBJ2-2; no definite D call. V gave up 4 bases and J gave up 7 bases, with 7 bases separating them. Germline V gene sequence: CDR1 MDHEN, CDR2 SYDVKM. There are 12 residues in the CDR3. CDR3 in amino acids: CASSWVVGELFF. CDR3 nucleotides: TGTGCCAGCAGTTGGGTAGTCGGGGAGCTGTTTTTT. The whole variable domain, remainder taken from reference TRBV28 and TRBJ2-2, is DVKVTQSSRYLVKRTGEKVFLECVQDMDHENMFWYRQDPGLGLRLIYFSYDVKMKEKGDIPEGYSVSREKKERFSLILESASTNQTSMYLCASSWVVGELFFGEGSRLTVL.

CDR3 DNA sequence: TGTGCCAGCAGCTTAGGGCCGACAGTCGGGGAGCTGTTTTTT. Translation gives CASSLGPTVGELFF. This rearrangement joins TRBV7-2 to TRBJ2-2, with a tentative D call TRBD1 (5 bases). Germline loops: CDR1 SGHTA, CDR2 FQGNSA. V lost 1 base to trimming and J lost 7 bases, with 10 bases between them. The CDR3 runs 14 residues.

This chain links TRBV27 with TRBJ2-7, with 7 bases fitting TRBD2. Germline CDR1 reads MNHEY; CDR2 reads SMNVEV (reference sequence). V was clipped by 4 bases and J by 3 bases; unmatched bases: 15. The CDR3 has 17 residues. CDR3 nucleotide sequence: TGTGCCAGCAGTTCCCTTCTAGCGGTTAATCCCCACTACGAGCAGTACTTC. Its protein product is CASSSLLAVNPHYEQYF.

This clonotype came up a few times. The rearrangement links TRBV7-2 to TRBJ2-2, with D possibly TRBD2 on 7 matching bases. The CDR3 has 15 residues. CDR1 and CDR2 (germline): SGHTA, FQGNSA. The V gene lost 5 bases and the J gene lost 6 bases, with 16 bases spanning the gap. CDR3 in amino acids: CASSPQMGGPGELFF. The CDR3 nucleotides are TGTGCCAGCAGCCCCCAAATGGGGGGGCCCGGGGAGCTGTTTTTT.

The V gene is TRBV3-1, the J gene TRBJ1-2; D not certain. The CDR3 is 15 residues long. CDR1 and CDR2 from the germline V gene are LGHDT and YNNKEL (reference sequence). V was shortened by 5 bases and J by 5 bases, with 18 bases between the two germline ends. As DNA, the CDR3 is TGTGCCAGCAGCGCGAACAGTCGAGGCTATTATGGCTACACCTTC. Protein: CASSANSRGYYGYTF.

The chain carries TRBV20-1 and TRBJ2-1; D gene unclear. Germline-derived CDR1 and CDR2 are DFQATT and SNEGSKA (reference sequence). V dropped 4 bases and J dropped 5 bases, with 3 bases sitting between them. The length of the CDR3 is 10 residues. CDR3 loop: CSATHNEQFF. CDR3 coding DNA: TGCAGTGCTACTCACAATGAGCAGTTCTTC.

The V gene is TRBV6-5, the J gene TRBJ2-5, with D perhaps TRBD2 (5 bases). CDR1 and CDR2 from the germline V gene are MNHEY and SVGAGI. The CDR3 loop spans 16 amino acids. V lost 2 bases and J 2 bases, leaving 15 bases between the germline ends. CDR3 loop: CASSYTPEGAQETQYF. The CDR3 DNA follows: TGTGCCAGCAGTTACACGCCTGAGGGTGCACAAGAGACCCAGTACTTC.

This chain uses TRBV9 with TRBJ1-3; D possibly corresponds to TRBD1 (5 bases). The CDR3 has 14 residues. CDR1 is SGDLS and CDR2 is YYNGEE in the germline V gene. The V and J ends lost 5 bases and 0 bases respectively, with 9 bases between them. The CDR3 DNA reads TGTGCCAGCAGGCAGGGTCACTCTGGAAACACCATATATTTT. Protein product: CASRQGHSGNTIYF.

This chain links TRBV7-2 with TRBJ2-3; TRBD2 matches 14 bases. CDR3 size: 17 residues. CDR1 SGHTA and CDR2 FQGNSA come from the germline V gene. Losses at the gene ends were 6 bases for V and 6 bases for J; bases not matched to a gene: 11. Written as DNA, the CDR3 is TGTGCCAGCAGGCCCCGACTAGCGGGGGGGCTATATGATACGCAGTATTTT. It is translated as CASRPRLAGGLYDTQYF.

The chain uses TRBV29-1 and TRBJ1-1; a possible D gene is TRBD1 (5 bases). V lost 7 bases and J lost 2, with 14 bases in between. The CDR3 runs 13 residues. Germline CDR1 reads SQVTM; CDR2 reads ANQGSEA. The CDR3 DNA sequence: TGCAGCGCCATTCGGGGGGACAACACTGAAGCTTTCTTT. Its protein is CSAIRGDNTEAFF.

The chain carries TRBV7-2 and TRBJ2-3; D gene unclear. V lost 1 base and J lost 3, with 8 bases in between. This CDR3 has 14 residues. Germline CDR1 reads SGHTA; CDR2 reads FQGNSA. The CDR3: CASSLGIYTDTQYF. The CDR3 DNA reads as TGTGCCAGCAGCTTAGGTATTTATACAGATACGCAGTATTTT. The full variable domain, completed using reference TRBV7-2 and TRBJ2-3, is GAGVSQSPSNKVTEKGKDVELRCDPISGHTALYWYRQSLGQGLEFLIYFQGNSAPDKSGLPSDRFSAERTGGSVSTLTIQRTQQEDSAVYLCASSLGIYTDTQYFGPGTRLTVL.